What follows are 8 T cell receptor beta chains derived from one specimen sequenced in a study of blood T cell repertoires in COVID-19. The table came from immunoSEQ multiplex PCR; TCRdb's copy has only in-frame clones and leaves some out. Of hundreds of thousands of clones listed, 80% to 90% are singletons. Sequenced sample: peripheral blood. Source of these receptors: a woman at least 80 years old with acute or convalescent COVID-19.

This sequence joins TRBV28 and TRBJ1-1, with a tentative D call TRBD1 (5 bases). The CDR3 totals 14 residues. CDR1 is MDHEN, CDR2 SYDVKM, per germline. V was cut by 6 bases and J by 7 bases, with 18 bases left in between. CDR3 nucleotide sequence: TGTGCCAGCAGAATCGACATTAGGGGCCTTGAAGCTTTCTTT. Translated: CASRIDIRGLEAFF.

This chain links TRBV18 with TRBJ1-4; TRBD1 matches 7 bases. This CDR3 comprises 13 residues. Germline loops: CDR1 KGHSH, CDR2 LQKENI. V lost 8 bases, J lost 7 bases, and 7 bases stayed unmatched. The CDR3 loop is CASGTQGSEKLFF. The CDR3 DNA sequence: TGTGCCAGCGGAACACAGGGGTCTGAAAAACTGTTTTTT.

This chain uses TRBV27 with TRBJ1-3; D possibly corresponds to TRBD1 (6 bases). Germline lookup yields CDR1 MNHEY and CDR2 SMNVEV (reference sequence). The V and J ends lost 4 bases and 0 bases respectively, with 19 bases between them. The CDR3 contains 18 residues. In nucleotides, the CDR3 is TGTGCCAGCAGTTCTCTTAAGCAGGGGAAGGACTCTGGAAACACCATATATTTT. Its protein product is CASSSLKQGKDSGNTIYF.

J is TRBJ1-6 and V is TRBV30; TRBD1 agrees at 9 bases. CDR1 and CDR2 from the germline V gene are GTSNPN and SVGIG (reference sequence). The ends lost 1 base at V and 9 bases at J; junction bases unmatched: 10. The CDR3 is 16 residues long. CDR3 DNA: TGTGCCTGGAGTGGTACGGGACAGGGTGGGGGTTCACCCCTCCACTTT. The encoded protein is CAWSGTGQGGGSPLHF.

This chain connects TRBV18 to TRBJ2-5; D possibly corresponds to TRBD2 (5 bases). The CDR3 spans 14 residues. Per germline, CDR1 KGHSH and CDR2 LQKENI. With 3 bases removed from V and 3 bases from J, the gap between germline ends came to 11 bases. DNA for the CDR3: TGTGCCAGCTCACCCTACATCGGGGAAGAGACCCAGTACTTC. Translated, it gives CASSPYIGEETQYF.

The CDR3 DNA reads TGTGCCAGTAGTATAGATCTATCGAGGGGGTCCACAGATACGCAGTATTTT. This translates into CASSIDLSRGSTDTQYF. This rearrangement joins TRBV19 to TRBJ2-3, with a weak D call TRBD1 (6 bases). There are 17 residues in the CDR3. The germline V gene has CDR1 LNHDA and CDR2 SQIVND (reference sequence). Trimming pared 0 bases from V and 2 bases from J, leaving 15 bases between.

The chain links TRBV18 to TRBJ1-6; perhaps TRBD1 as D (5 bases). The CDR3 sequence is 16 residues long. V was cut by 2 bases and J by 7 bases, with 15 bases left in between. Germline-derived CDR1 and CDR2 are KGHSH and LQKENI. The CDR3 DNA sequence: TGTGCCAGCTCACCATCCGGGACTCTCGGGAATTCACCCCTCCACTTT. Translated: CASSPSGTLGNSPLHF.

The rearrangement joins TRBV27 to TRBJ2-1; 7 bases line up with TRBD2. The CDR3 has 15 amino acids. Germline CDR1 is MNHEY and CDR2 is SMNVEV (reference sequence). V shed 10 bases and J 9 bases; nucleotides not matched to a gene: 18. CDR3 DNA sequence: TGTGCCACCAGAGGGAGGGCCCTCGTGAGTGGTGAGCAGTTCTTC. This gives the protein CATRGRALVSGEQFF.